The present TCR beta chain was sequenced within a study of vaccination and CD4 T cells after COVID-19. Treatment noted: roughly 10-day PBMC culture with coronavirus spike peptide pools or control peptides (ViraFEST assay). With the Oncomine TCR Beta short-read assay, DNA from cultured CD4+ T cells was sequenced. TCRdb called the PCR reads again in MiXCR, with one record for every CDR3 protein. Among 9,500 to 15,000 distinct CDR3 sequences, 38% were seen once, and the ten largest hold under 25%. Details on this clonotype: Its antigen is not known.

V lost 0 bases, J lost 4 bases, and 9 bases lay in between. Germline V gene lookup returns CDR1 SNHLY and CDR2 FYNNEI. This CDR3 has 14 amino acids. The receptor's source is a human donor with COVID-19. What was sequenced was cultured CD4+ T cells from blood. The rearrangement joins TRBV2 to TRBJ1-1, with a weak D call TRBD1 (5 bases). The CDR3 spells CASSEASGPTEAFF. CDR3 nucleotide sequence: TGTGCCAGCAGTGAAGCTTCAGGGCCCACTGAAGCTTTCTTT.